Listed below are T cell receptor beta chains from one sample, sequenced in a study of T cell responses to AZD1222 COVID-19 vaccine. Clones were read by immunoSEQ multiplex PCR, and TCRdb kept only the in-frame ones, dropping some. The data show fewer than 130,000 clones, 81% seen once. Sequencing used peripheral blood, obtained on day 0 of AZD1222 vaccination. These TCRs come from an adult in good health. Each CDR3 is given without its conserved first and last residue. A D gene is named only where the DNA matches it firmly.

CDR3aa	d_gene	v_gene	j_gene
ASSIQSTNEKLF	NA	TRBV18	TRBJ1-4
ASSLVRTRTEAF	NA	TRBV7-8	TRBJ1-1
ASSETWTRGAYGYT	NA	TRBV6-1	TRBJ1-2
ASSRLAQSSYEQY	TRBD2	TRBV6-2/TRBV6-3	TRBJ2-7
ASSQGAGANGDQPQH	NA	TRBV3-1/TRBV3-2	TRBJ1-5
ASSQDSYMELAGGGTGELF	TRBD2	TRBV4-3	TRBJ2-2
ASSGRTSGRGGAYEQY	TRBD2	TRBV9	TRBJ2-7
ASSQYGTAGNTIY	TRBD1	TRBV3-1/TRBV3-2	TRBJ1-3
ASSLDRGFSTEAF	NA	TRBV11-2	TRBJ1-1
ATSRDSSAVSYEQY	NA	TRBV15	TRBJ2-7
ASSWSGETQY	NA	TRBV5-4	TRBJ2-5
ASSVGTRNEKLF	NA	TRBV19	TRBJ1-4
ASSQAGRGRNTIY	NA	TRBV4-3	TRBJ1-3